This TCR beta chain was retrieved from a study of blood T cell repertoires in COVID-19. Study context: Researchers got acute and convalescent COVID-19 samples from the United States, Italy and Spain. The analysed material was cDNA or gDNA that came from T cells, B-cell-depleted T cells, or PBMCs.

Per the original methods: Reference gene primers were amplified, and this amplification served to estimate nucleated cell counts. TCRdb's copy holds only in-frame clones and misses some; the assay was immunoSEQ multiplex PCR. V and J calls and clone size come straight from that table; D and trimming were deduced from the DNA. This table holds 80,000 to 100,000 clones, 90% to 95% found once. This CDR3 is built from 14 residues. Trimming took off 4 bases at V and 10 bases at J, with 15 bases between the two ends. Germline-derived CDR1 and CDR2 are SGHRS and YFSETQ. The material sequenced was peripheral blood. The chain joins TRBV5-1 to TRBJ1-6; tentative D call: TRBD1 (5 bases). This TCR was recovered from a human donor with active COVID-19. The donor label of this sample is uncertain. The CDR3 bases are TGCGCCAGCAGCCAGCGGGGAAGGGACTCACCCCTCCACTTT. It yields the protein CASSQRGRDSPLHF.